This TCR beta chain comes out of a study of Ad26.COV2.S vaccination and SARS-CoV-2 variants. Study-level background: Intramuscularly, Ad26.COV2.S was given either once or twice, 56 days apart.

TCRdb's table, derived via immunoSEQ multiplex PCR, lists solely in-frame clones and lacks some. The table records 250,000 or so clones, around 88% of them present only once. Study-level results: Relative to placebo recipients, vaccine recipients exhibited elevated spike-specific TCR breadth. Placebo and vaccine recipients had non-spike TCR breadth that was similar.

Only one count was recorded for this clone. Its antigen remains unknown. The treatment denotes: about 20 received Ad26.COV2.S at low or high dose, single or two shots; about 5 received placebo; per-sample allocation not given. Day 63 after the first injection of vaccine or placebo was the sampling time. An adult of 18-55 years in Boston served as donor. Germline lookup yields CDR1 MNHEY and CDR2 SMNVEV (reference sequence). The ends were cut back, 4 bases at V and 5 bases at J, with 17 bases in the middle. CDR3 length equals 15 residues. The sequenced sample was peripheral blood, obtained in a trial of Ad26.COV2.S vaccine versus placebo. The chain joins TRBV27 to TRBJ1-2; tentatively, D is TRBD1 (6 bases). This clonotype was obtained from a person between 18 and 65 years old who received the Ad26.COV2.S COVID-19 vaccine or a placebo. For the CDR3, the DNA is TGTGCCAGCAGTTCATTGACAGGAAAAGGGTATGGCTACACCTTC. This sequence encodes CASSSLTGKGYGYTF.